One and the same sample provided the 13 T cell receptor beta chains below, sequenced in a study of cytomegalovirus exposure and HLA in healthy donors. With 60 Vbeta and 13 Jbeta primers, the PCR was carried out. Here immunoSEQ multiplex PCR was the method, and the copy in TCRdb shows in-frame clones only, minus some. The table lists about 100,000 clones, 10% of them singletons. The material sequenced was PBMCs. These receptor sequences come from a middle-aged man in good health and CMV-seropositive.

This chain connects TRBV2 to TRBJ2-2; 11 bases align to TRBD1. Looked up from germline, CDR1 is SNHLY and CDR2 is FYNNEI. The CDR3 sequence is 14 residues long. The V segment lost 5 bases and the J segment 6 bases; nucleotides outside the gene matches: 2. CDR3 sequence reads: CASSLGQGAGELFF. The CDR3, as DNA: TGTGCCAGCAGTCTGGGACAGGGGGCCGGGGAGCTGTTTTTT.

This clone was recorded at least ten times. The CDR3: CAISAEQYQPQHF. In DNA form, the CDR3 reads TGTGCCATCAGTGCAGAACAGTATCAGCCCCAGCATTTT. The chain couples TRBV10-3 to TRBJ1-5, with D hard to call. There are 13 residues in the CDR3. Germline loops: CDR1 ENHRY, CDR2 SYGVKD. Between the trimmed V and J ends, which lost 4 bases and 5 bases, there was a span of 9 bases.

This chain uses TRBV6-5 with TRBJ2-4; D gene ambiguous. Germline CDR1 is MNHEY and CDR2 is SVGAGI. The CDR3 totals 15 residues. Trimming stripped 8 bases from V and 6 bases from J, with 20 bases between. The CDR3, as DNA: TGTGCCAGCTCAATTAGTAGTCGGTCCCTAAACATTCAGTACTTC. It encodes CASSISSRSLNIQYF.

The chain recombines TRBV27 with TRBJ2-7, with 13 nucleotides matching TRBD2. This CDR3 has 15 residues. The V gene's germline CDR1 is MNHEY and CDR2 SMNVEV (reference sequence). Trimming at V came to 6 bases and at J to 4 bases, leaving 6 bases not matched to a gene. The CDR3 sequence is CASSTTSGRVYEQYF. The CDR3, as DNA: TGTGCCAGCAGCACCACTAGCGGGAGGGTGTACGAGCAGTACTTC.

This chain links TRBV2 with TRBJ2-1, with 8 bases aligning to TRBD2. The CDR3 totals 14 residues. V lost 6 bases to trimming and J lost 6 bases; unmatched junction nucleotides: 7. Germline-derived CDR1 and CDR2 are SNHLY and FYNNEI. The CDR3 spells CASRPGLAVNEQFF. The CDR3 region has the DNA TGTGCCAGCAGGCCTGGACTAGCAGTCAATGAGCAGTTCTTC. Variable domain in full (rest from reference TRBV2 and TRBJ2-1): EPEVTQTPSHQVTQMGQEVILRCVPISNHLYFYWYRQILGQKVEFLVSFYNNEISEKSEIFDDQFSVERPDGSNFTLKIRSTKLEDSAMYFCASRPGLAVNEQFFGPGTRLTVL.

V gene TRBV7-2 combines with J gene TRBJ1-2; 11 bases match TRBD1. J lost 8 bases, V lost 5 bases, and 13 bases had no gene match. CDR1 and CDR2 from the germline V gene are SGHTA and FQGNSA. The CDR3 runs to 16 residues. CDR3 DNA: TGTGCCAGCAGCCTCGCCGGGACAGGGGGTTTGTGGGGCTACACCTTC. As protein: CASSLAGTGGLWGYTF.

This clone showed up just a few times. The J gene is TRBJ2-7, the V gene TRBV2; 9 bases line up with TRBD2. Germline CDR1 reads SNHLY; CDR2 reads FYNNEI. V was pared by 6 bases and J by 3 bases, with 6 bases of the junction left unmatched. This CDR3 has 14 residues. CDR3 coding DNA: TGTGCCAGCAGACCGACTAGCGGCCTCTACGAGCAGTACTTC. It encodes CASRPTSGLYEQYF.

The rearrangement links TRBV11-2 to TRBJ1-2, with D hard to call. V was pared by 2 bases and J by 7 bases, with 8 bases between. The CDR3 is made up of 12 amino acids. Germline V gene lookup returns CDR1 SGHAT and CDR2 FQNNGV. The CDR3 region is CASSLYSSGYTF. CDR3 DNA: TGTGCCAGCAGCTTATACAGCTCTGGCTACACCTTC.

This clone was seen just once. Mismatch with germline at one junction end may stem from a read error. The chain joins TRBV7-8 to TRBJ2-4; 14 nucleotides agree with TRBD2. Germline assignment: CDR1 SGHVS and CDR2 FQNEAQ. The CDR3 is 18 amino acids. DNA for the CDR3: TGTGCCGGCAGCTTGGAAGGGACTAGCGGGAGTTTTCGGGGCATTCAGTACTTC. As protein: CAGSLEGTSGSFRGIQYF. The full variable domain, completed using reference TRBV7-8 and TRBJ2-4, is GAGVSQSPRYKVAKRGQDVALRCDPISGHVSLFWYQQALGQGPEFLTYFQNEAQLDKSGLPSDRFFAERPEGSVSTLKIQRTQQEDSAVYLCAGSLEGTSGSFRGIQYFGAGTRLSVL.

This clone was observed a handful of times. V and J are TRBV7-8 and TRBJ2-5; 10 bases line up with TRBD2. The germline CDR1 and CDR2 sequences are SGHVS and FQNEAQ. The CDR3 length is 17 residues. The J segment lost 5 bases and the V segment lost 1 base, leaving 10 bases of the junction unmatched. The CDR3 loop reads CASSLVAPGLARETQYF. CDR3 DNA sequence: TGTGCCAGCAGCTTAGTTGCCCCGGGACTAGCGAGGGAGACCCAGTACTTC.

This clone has only a few counts. The chain recombines TRBV6-6 with TRBJ1-1, with 7 bases fitting TRBD1. Per the germline V gene, CDR1 is MNHNY and CDR2 is SVGAGI (reference sequence). Trimming at V came to 6 bases and at J to 11 bases, leaving 12 bases not matched to a gene. This CDR3 region has 13 residues. This CDR3 reads CASSLGQTQGAFF. For the CDR3, the DNA is TGTGCCAGCAGCTTGGGACAGACCCAAGGGGCTTTCTTT.

This clone was observed a handful of times. The chain carries TRBV28 and TRBJ2-2; tentatively, D is TRBD2 (5 bases). CDR1 MDHEN and CDR2 SYDVKM come from the germline V gene. The V end was cut by 3 bases, the J end by 5 bases, with 13 bases between. The CDR3 is 15 amino acids. DNA for the CDR3: TGTGCCAGCAGTTTTAGGAGAGGGTCTACCGGGGAGCTGTTTTTT. Amino acids: CASSFRRGSTGELFF.

The gene calls are TRBV19 and TRBJ2-1; the match to TRBD2 covers 9 bases. Germline lookup yields CDR1 LNHDA and CDR2 SQIVND (reference sequence). J gave up 1 base and V 6 bases, and 16 bases lay outside the gene matches. This CDR3 contains 19 residues. The CDR3 here is CASRDRRRGRAVSYNEQFF. The CDR3 bases are TGTGCCAGTAGGGACAGGAGGCGCGGGAGGGCAGTTTCCTACAATGAGCAGTTCTTC.